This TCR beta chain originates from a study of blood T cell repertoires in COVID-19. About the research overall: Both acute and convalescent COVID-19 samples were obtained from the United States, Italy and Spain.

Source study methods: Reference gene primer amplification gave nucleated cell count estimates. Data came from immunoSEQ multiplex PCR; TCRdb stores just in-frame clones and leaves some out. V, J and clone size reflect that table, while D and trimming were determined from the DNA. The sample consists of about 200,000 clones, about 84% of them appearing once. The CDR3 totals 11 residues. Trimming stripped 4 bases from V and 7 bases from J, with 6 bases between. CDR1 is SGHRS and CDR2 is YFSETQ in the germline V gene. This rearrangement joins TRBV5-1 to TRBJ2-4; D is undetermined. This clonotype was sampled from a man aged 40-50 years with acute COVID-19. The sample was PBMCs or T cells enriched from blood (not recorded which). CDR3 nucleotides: TGCGCCAGCAGCGAGGAGAACATTCAGTACTTC. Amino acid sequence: CASSEENIQYF.